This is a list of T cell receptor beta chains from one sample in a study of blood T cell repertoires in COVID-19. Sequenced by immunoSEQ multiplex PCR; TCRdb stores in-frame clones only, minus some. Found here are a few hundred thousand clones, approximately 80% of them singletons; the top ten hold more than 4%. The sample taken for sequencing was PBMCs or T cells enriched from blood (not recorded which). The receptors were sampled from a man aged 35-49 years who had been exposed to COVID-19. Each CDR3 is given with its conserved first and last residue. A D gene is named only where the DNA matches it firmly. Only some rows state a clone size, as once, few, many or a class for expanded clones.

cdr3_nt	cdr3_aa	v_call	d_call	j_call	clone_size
TGCAGTGCTAGTGTACCGGGTCCGGGAAATCAGCCCCAGCATTTT	CSASVPGPGNQPQHF	TRBV20-1	.	TRBJ1-5	.
TGTGCCTGGATGCGTAGGGGAAACATCTATGGCTACACCTTC	CAWMRRGNIYGYTF	TRBV30	.	TRBJ1-2	.
TGTGCCAGCAGTTACTCCGTGGGACTAGGGGCCTACGAGCAGTACTTC	CASSYSVGLGAYEQYF	TRBV6-2/TRBV6-3	TRBD2	TRBJ2-7	.
TGTGCAAGTCGCTTATGCAGCCGGGACAGGGCCTCTGGGGCCAACGTCCTGACTTTC	CASRLCSRDRASGANVLTF	TRBV12-2	.	TRBJ2-6	.
TGTGCCAGCAGCGGGACAGGGCGAGGCTACGAGCAGTACTTC	CASSGTGRGYEQYF	TRBV5-6	TRBD1	TRBJ2-7	.
TGCGCCAGCAGCGGAACTAGGGTCAATGAGCAGTTCTTC	CASSGTRVNEQFF	TRBV5-1	.	TRBJ2-1	.
TGTGCCAGCAGCTTAAGTGCCGGGGGGACCGGGGAGCTGTTTTTT	CASSLSAGGTGELFF	TRBV7-3	TRBD2	TRBJ2-2	.
TGTGCCAGCCTGGGTAGGGGGAACACTGAAGCTTTCTTT	CASLGRGNTEAFF	TRBV6-5	.	TRBJ1-1	.
TGTGCCACCTTCCAGGGGGCGCGTAGCAATCAGCCCCAGCATTTT	CATFQGARSNQPQHF	TRBV28	TRBD1	TRBJ1-5	.
TGCAGCGTCCGCGTACTTAACTATGGCTACACCTTC	CSVRVLNYGYTF	TRBV29-1	.	TRBJ1-2	once
TGTGCCAGCAGCTTAGGAGACAGGGCGATGGACACAGATACGCAGTATTTT	CASSLGDRAMDTDTQYF	TRBV11-3	TRBD1	TRBJ2-3	.
TGTGCCAGCAGCCCCCCTGGGGGAGGGCTCTACGAGCAGTACTTC	CASSPPGGGLYEQYF	TRBV11-2	TRBD2	TRBJ2-7	.
TGTGCCAGCTCCGTGCGTCGGGACAGCAACAATGAGCAGTTCTTC	CASSVRRDSNNEQFF	TRBV18	TRBD1	TRBJ2-1	.
TGTGCCAGCAAAGAAAGCAGGGAAGCTAATTCACCCCTCCACTTT	CASKESREANSPLHF	TRBV2	.	TRBJ1-6	.
TGTGCCAGCAGCTTGGGATACGGGTATCGGAGGGCTAATTCACCCCTCCACTTT	CASSLGYGYRRANSPLHF	TRBV5-4	.	TRBJ1-6	.
TGTGCCAGCAGCGTTGAGAGCTATGGCTACACCTTC	CASSVESYGYTF	TRBV6-5	.	TRBJ1-2	once
TGTGCCAGCAGTCCTCGACGGGTATCCTCTGGGGCCAACGTCCTGACTTTC	CASSPRRVSSGANVLTF	TRBV2	.	TRBJ2-6	.
TGTGCCAGCGGGCCGTCTGCAGATACGCAGTATTTT	CASGPSADTQYF	TRBV7-3	.	TRBJ2-3	.
TGTGCCAGCAGCCACCCCTCTGGTGGCGAGCAGTTCTTC	CASSHPSGGEQFF	TRBV4-2	.	TRBJ2-1	.
TGTGCCAGCAGTCGGGACAGGGTGGGCAATCAGCCCCAGCATTTT	CASSRDRVGNQPQHF	TRBV6-5	TRBD1	TRBJ1-5	.
TGTGCCAGCTCACCACCTAGCACGCCGGGGAAGGTTCCAGCTTTCTTT	CASSPPSTPGKVPAFF	TRBV18	.	TRBJ1-1	few
TGTGCCAGCAGCCAAAGACAGGACAACTATGGCTACACCTTC	CASSQRQDNYGYTF	TRBV3-1/TRBV3-2	.	TRBJ1-2	.
TGCGCCAGCAGCTACACCACAGGGGCCGGTGAAAAACTGTTTTTT	CASSYTTGAGEKLFF	TRBV5-1	TRBD1	TRBJ1-4	.
TGTGCCAGCAGAGCGGGGACGAACACCGGGGAGCTGTTTTTT	CASRAGTNTGELFF	TRBV6-4	TRBD2	TRBJ2-2	.
TGCAGCGTTGACCGACAGGGAGCGCCCCAGTACTTC	CSVDRQGAPQYF	TRBV29-1	TRBD1	TRBJ2-5	.
TGTGCCAGCAGCTTACCCTTGGGACAGCGCTCTGAAGCTTTCTTT	CASSLPLGQRSEAFF	TRBV11-2	TRBD1	TRBJ1-1	.
TGTGCCTGGAGTGCTGGGACTAGCGGGAGATACTACGAGCAGTACTTC	CAWSAGTSGRYYEQYF	TRBV30	TRBD2	TRBJ2-7	once
TGTGCCAGCACCGCGTCGACAGGTCAAGAGACCCAGTACTTC	CASTASTGQETQYF	TRBV6-5	.	TRBJ2-5	.
TGTGCCTGGAGGGTGGAGGGACCGGATACGCAGTATTTT	CAWRVEGPDTQYF	TRBV30	.	TRBJ2-3	.
TGTGCCACCAGTGATTTGCAGACACGAGATACGCAGTATTTT	CATSDLQTRDTQYF	TRBV24-1	.	TRBJ2-3	few
TGTGCCACCAGCAGAGAGAGGTTCGCCGGGGAGCTGTTTTTT	CATSRERFAGELFF	TRBV15	.	TRBJ2-2	.
TGTGCCAGTAGTAGGCCGGCGGGGCAAGGTTCACCCCTCCACTTT	CASSRPAGQGSPLHF	TRBV19	.	TRBJ1-6	.
TGTGCCAGCACCACCAGCTCGGCGGGAGTTTCTTATGAGCAGTTCTTC	CASTTSSAGVSYEQFF	TRBV7-8	TRBD2	TRBJ2-1	.
TGTGCCAGCAGCGAACAGGGTTCGGGTGAAAAACTGTTTTTT	CASSEQGSGEKLFF	TRBV11-1	.	TRBJ1-4	.
TGTGCCAGCAGCAACCCGGGACTAGCACGCGAGCAGTACTTC	CASSNPGLAREQYF	TRBV7-2	TRBD2	TRBJ2-7	.
TGTGCCAGCAGACCGGACACTGCCTATGGCTACACCTTC	CASRPDTAYGYTF	TRBV6-5	.	TRBJ1-2	.
TGTGCCAGCAGTGATTATACTAGCGGGAGCTGGGTCTCCTACGAGCAGTACTTC	CASSDYTSGSWVSYEQYF	TRBV6-1	TRBD2	TRBJ2-7	.
TGTGCCAGCAGCTTGGCCGGAGGGGCCGTCGGGCAAGAGACCCAGTACTTC	CASSLAGGAVGQETQYF	TRBV5-8	.	TRBJ2-5	.
TGTGCCAGCAGTTCAGATTTTGGGAGTGAGCAGTTCTTC	CASSSDFGSEQFF	TRBV12-3/TRBV12-4	.	TRBJ2-1	.
TGTGCCAGTAGTACTACCACTTTAACTGAAGCTTTCTTT	CASSTTTLTEAFF	TRBV19	.	TRBJ1-1	.
TGTGCCAGCAGTTATTTCGGAGGTCGGCAGCCCCAGCATTTT	CASSYFGGRQPQHF	TRBV6-5	.	TRBJ1-5	.
TGTGCCAGCAGCCAAGCGGAAGGGAGCACTGAAGCTTTCTTT	CASSQAEGSTEAFF	TRBV3-1/TRBV3-2	.	TRBJ1-1	.
TGTGCTAGTGGTTTGAAGGTTCTGGACCTCGGTCGCCGAGCAGGACAGCCTAACACCGGGGAGCTGTTTTTT	CASGLKVLDLGRRAGQPNTGELFF	TRBV12-5	.	TRBJ2-2	.